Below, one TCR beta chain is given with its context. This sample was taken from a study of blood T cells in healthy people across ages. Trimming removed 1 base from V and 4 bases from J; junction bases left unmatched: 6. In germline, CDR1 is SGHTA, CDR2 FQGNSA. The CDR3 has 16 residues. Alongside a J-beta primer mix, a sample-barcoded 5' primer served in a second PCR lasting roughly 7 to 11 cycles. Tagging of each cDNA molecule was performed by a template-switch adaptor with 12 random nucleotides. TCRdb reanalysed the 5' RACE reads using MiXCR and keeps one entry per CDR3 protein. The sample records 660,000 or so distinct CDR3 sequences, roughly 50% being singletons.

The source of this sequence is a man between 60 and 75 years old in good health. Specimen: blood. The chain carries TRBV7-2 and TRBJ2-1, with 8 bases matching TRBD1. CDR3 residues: CASSLGSRGPYNEQFF. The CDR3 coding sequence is TGTGCCAGCAGCTTAGGTAGCAGGGGGCCTTACAATGAGCAGTTCTTC.